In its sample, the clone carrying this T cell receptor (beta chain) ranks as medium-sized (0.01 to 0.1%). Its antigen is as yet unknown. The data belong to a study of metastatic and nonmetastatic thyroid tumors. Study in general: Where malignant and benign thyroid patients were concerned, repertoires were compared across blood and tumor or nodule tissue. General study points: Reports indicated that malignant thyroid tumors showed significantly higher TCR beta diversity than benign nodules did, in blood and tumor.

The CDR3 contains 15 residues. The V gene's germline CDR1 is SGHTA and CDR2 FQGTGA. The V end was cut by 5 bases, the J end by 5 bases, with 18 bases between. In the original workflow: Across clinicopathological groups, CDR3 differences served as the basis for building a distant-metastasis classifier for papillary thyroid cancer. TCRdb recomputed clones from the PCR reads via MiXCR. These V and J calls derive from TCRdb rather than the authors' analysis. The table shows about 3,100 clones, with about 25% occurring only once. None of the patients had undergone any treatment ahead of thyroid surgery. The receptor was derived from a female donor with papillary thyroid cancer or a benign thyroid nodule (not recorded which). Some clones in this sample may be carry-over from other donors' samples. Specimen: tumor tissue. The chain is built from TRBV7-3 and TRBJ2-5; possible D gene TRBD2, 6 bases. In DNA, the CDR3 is TGTGCCAGCAGCCGTTATGGGGGAGGAGGGGAGACCCAGTACTTC. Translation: CASSRYGGGGETQYF.